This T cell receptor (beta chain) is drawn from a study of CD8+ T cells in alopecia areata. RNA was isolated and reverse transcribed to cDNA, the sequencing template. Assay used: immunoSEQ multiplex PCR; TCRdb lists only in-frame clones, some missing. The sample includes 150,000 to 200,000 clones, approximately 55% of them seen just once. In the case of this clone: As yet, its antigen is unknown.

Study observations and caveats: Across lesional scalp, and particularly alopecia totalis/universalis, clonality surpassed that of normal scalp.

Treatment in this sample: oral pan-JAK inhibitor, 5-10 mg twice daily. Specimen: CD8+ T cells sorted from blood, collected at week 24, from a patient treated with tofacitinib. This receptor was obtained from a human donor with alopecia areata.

The chain's CDR3 is CASSQAFMERGGSDTQYF. The CDR3 DNA is TGTGCCAGCAGCCAAGCCTTTATGGAGCGGGGGGGATCAGATACGCAGTATTTT. V gene TRBV2 combines with J gene TRBJ2-3, with 10 bases that match TRBD2. Germline CDR1 is SNHLY and CDR2 is FYNNEI. The length of the CDR3 is 18 residues. Trimming removed 6 bases from V and 4 bases from J; junction bases left unmatched: 16.